These 30 T cell receptor beta chains were all obtained from the same sample, sequenced in a study of control samples from healthy donors and cancer patients. Some clones are missing from TCRdb's copy, which holds only in-frame ones; the method was immunoSEQ multiplex PCR. This table has about 230,000 clones, roughly four fifths appearing once. Sequenced: PBMCs. The receptors were sampled from a woman aged 60-75 years with lung cancer.

This clone was counted between two and nine times. J is TRBJ2-7 and V is TRBV30; 7 bases align to TRBD1. V lost 1 base to trimming and J lost 3 bases; unmatched junction nucleotides: 0. Germline V lookup: CDR1 GTSNPN, CDR2 SVGIG (reference sequence). The CDR3 length is 12 residues. The CDR3 here is CAWSAGGYEQYF. The DNA for the CDR3 is TGTGCCTGGAGTGCAGGGGGCTACGAGCAGTACTTC.

This chain connects TRBV6-5 to TRBJ2-3; the D is unclear. The CDR3 totals 13 residues. Germline assignment: CDR1 MNHEY and CDR2 SVGAGI. V dropped 2 bases and J dropped 4 bases, with 7 bases sitting between them. The DNA for the CDR3 is TGTGCCAGCAGTTACCGAGTCTCAGATACGCAGTATTTT. As protein: CASSYRVSDTQYF.

The chain is built from TRBV5-1 and TRBJ2-2, with D possibly TRBD2 on 5 matching bases. V lost 4 bases and J lost 1, with 17 bases in between. The CDR3 covers 17 residues. CDR1 and CDR2 (germline): SGHRS, YFSETQ. The CDR3 protein is CASSAAPYGVNTGELFF. Written as DNA, the CDR3 is TGCGCCAGCAGCGCCGCCCCATACGGGGTGAACACCGGGGAGCTGTTTTTT.

This chain connects TRBV7-9 to TRBJ1-3; D is ambiguous. The length of the CDR3 is 15 residues. Germline V gene lookup returns CDR1 SEHNR and CDR2 FQNEAQ (reference sequence). V was clipped by 1 base and J by 4 bases, with 11 bases between them. CDR3 bases: TGTGCCAGCAGCTTAGAATCGGTGGCGGGAAACACCATATATTTT. As protein: CASSLESVAGNTIYF.

V usage is TRBV7-8 and J usage is TRBJ1-3; 9 nucleotides align to TRBD1. The germline CDR1 and CDR2 sequences are SGHVS and FQNEAQ. With 6 bases clipped from V and 2 bases from J, the junction kept 5 bases outside the gene matches. The CDR3 is 15 amino acids. In DNA, the CDR3 is TGTGCCAGCAGGTCACAGGGGGCGCCTGGAAACACCATATATTTT. Protein product: CASRSQGAPGNTIYF.

This chain connects TRBV4-1 to TRBJ1-1; D call uncertain. This CDR3 contains 17 residues. Trimming pared 0 bases from V and 4 bases from J, leaving 18 bases between. Germline CDR1 and CDR2: MGHRA and YSYEKL. The CDR3 loop is CASSQDAVVYQSTEAFF. In DNA form, the CDR3 reads TGCGCCAGCAGCCAAGACGCGGTGGTTTATCAATCCACTGAAGCTTTCTTT.

V gene TRBV29-1 combines with J gene TRBJ1-1; the D is unclear. Germline CDR1 and CDR2: SQVTM and ANQGSEA. Deletions cut 4 bases from V and 0 bases from J, with 9 bases between. The CDR3 sequence is 13 residues long. The CDR3: CSVAGRMNTEAFF. The CDR3 DNA reads as TGCAGCGTTGCTGGACGGATGAACACTGAAGCTTTCTTT.

V usage is TRBV6-1 and J usage is TRBJ2-5; D not resolved. Germline V gene data show CDR1 as MNHNS and CDR2 as SASEGT. Trimming cost V 2 bases and J 7 bases, with 11 bases left between them. The CDR3 length is 13 residues. The CDR3 sequence: CASSENPLGTQYF. DNA of the CDR3: TGTGCCAGCAGTGAAAACCCTCTGGGGACCCAGTACTTC.

This chain links TRBV19 with TRBJ2-1, with 9 bases fitting TRBD2. Per germline, CDR1 LNHDA and CDR2 SQIVND (reference sequence). CDR3 length: 15 amino acids. The ends lost 6 bases at V and 6 bases at J; junction bases unmatched: 9. DNA of the CDR3: TGTGCCAGTAGGGTAGCGGGAGCGTCCGCCAATGAGCAGTTCTTC. It yields the protein CASRVAGASANEQFF.

The CDR3 spells CASSQELRTSNEQFF. In DNA, the CDR3 is TGTGCCAGCAGCCAAGAGCTCAGGACTAGCAATGAGCAGTTCTTC. V and J are TRBV4-2 and TRBJ2-1, with 7 bases identical to TRBD2. CDR1 LGHNA and CDR2 YNFKEQ come from the germline V gene. The V gene end was trimmed by 0 bases and the J gene end by 6 bases; junction bases not matched to a gene: 5. This CDR3 comprises 15 residues.

The chain uses TRBV11-2 and TRBJ2-2; 9 bases are a match to TRBD2. The CDR3 sequence is 17 residues long. Germline V gene sequence: CDR1 SGHAT, CDR2 FQNNGV. Trimming cost V 2 bases and J 4 bases; bases outside gene matches: 8. CDR3: CASSLFAGGPITGELFF. The DNA of the CDR3 is TGTGCCAGCAGCTTATTTGCGGGAGGGCCGATCACCGGGGAGCTGTTTTTT.

The chain is built from TRBV6-5 and TRBJ1-2; 7 bases align to TRBD1. Germline-derived CDR1 and CDR2 are MNHEY and SVGAGI. V shed 6 bases, J shed 3 bases, and the junction held 7 bases outside the gene matches. This CDR3 is built from 14 residues. The CDR3 loop reads CASSQNRGDYGYTF. The CDR3 bases are TGTGCCAGCAGCCAAAACAGGGGCGACTATGGCTACACCTTC.

The J gene is TRBJ1-2, the V gene TRBV6-1, with D perhaps TRBD1 (6 bases). Trimming cost V 3 bases and J 2 bases, with 7 bases left between them. Germline assignment: CDR1 MNHNS and CDR2 SASEGT. The CDR3 length is 13 residues. CDR3 residues: CASSDRGNYGYTF. CDR3 nucleotide sequence: TGTGCCAGCAGTGACAGGGGAAACTATGGCTACACCTTC.

V usage is TRBV18 and J usage is TRBJ1-6, with 7 nucleotides matching TRBD1. Germline V gene data show CDR1 as KGHSH and CDR2 as LQKENI. The CDR3 is made up of 16 amino acids. Trimming cost V 2 bases and J 6 bases; bases outside gene matches: 7. Here the CDR3 reads CASSPVVGQINSPLHF. The CDR3 nucleotides are TGTGCCAGCTCACCAGTGGTGGGACAGATTAATTCACCCCTCCACTTT.

This chain uses TRBV24-1 with TRBJ2-3; the D is unclear. The CDR3 has 14 residues. Germline V CDR1 and CDR2: KGHDR, SFDVKD. Trimming cost V 2 bases and J 1 base, with 6 bases left between them. In DNA, the CDR3 is TGTGCCACCAGTGATTCTCGGGGCACAGATACGCAGTATTTT. Protein sequence: CATSDSRGTDTQYF.

This chain joins TRBV28 and TRBJ1-2, with D uncertain. Trimming stripped 1 base from V and 6 bases from J, with 9 bases between. Germline assignment: CDR1 MDHEN and CDR2 SYDVKM. The CDR3 totals 13 residues. Here the CDR3 DNA reads TGTGCCAGCAGTTTATTGTCGGCTGATGGCTACACCTTC. This encodes CASSLLSADGYTF.

The chain couples TRBV5-1 to TRBJ2-1; 8 nucleotides match TRBD1. CDR1 and CDR2 (germline): SGHRS, YFSETQ. The CDR3 has 15 residues. J lost 0 bases, V lost 5 bases, and 4 bases had no gene match. CDR3 region: CASRQGGDSYNEQFF. The CDR3 nucleotides read TGCGCCAGCAGACAGGGGGGCGACTCCTACAATGAGCAGTTCTTC. Full variable domain (outside the CDR3, taken from reference TRBV5-1 and TRBJ2-1): KAGVTQTPRYLIKTRGQQVTLSCSPISGHRSVSWYQQTPGQGLQFLFEYFSETQRNKGNFPGRFSGRQFSNSRSEMNVSTLELGDSALYLCASRQGGDSYNEQFFGPGTRLTVL.

The chain recombines TRBV27 with TRBJ2-1; 7 bases are shared with TRBD2. The CDR3 spans 13 residues. The J segment lost 7 bases and the V segment lost 6 bases, leaving 6 bases of the junction unmatched. Germline V lookup: CDR1 MNHEY, CDR2 SMNVEV (reference sequence). Written as DNA, the CDR3 is TGTGCCAGCAGGGGGGGGTCGGGGAATGAGCAGTTCTTC. The encoded protein is CASRGGSGNEQFF.

The rearrangement links TRBV7-6 to TRBJ2-1, with D maybe TRBD1 (5 bases). Trimming cost V 5 bases and J 0 bases, with 26 bases left between them. Looked up from germline, CDR1 is SGHVS and CDR2 is FNYEAQ. The CDR3 spans 20 residues. The CDR3 region is CASSPPGAPHPNSSYNEQFF. Here the CDR3 DNA reads TGTGCCAGCAGCCCCCCTGGGGCCCCTCACCCGAACAGCTCCTACAATGAGCAGTTCTTC.

V and J are TRBV3-1 (or the pseudogene TRBV3-2) and TRBJ2-1; the D is unclear. Germline assignment: CDR1 LGHDT and CDR2 YNNKEL (reference sequence). CDR3 length: 12 amino acids. V lost 8 bases and J lost 7, with 12 bases in between. The CDR3 is CASEKMGNEQFF. CDR3 sequence (DNA): TGTGCCAGCGAGAAGATGGGGAATGAGCAGTTCTTC.

The rearrangement links TRBV5-5 to TRBJ2-2; 11 bases map to TRBD2. This CDR3 is built from 16 residues. Germline V CDR1 and CDR2: SGHKS, YYEKEE (reference sequence). J lost 0 bases, V lost 6 bases, and 4 bases had no gene match. CDR3 DNA: TGTGCCAGCACCGGACTAGCGGGCACGAACACCGGGGAGCTGTTTTTT. It specifies CASTGLAGTNTGELFF.

The chain joins TRBV9 to TRBJ2-1; TRBD1 or TRBD2 may be the D gene (5 bases each). Trimming removed 0 bases from V and 6 bases from J, with 7 bases in between. Per the germline V gene, CDR1 is SGDLS and CDR2 is YYNGEE. CDR3 size: 13 residues. DNA of the CDR3: TGTGCCAGCAGCGTAGGGGGGTTCAATGAGCAGTTCTTC. Protein: CASSVGGFNEQFF.

The chain recombines TRBV27 with TRBJ2-5, with D unclear. This CDR3 is built from 14 residues. CDR1 is MNHEY and CDR2 is SMNVEV in the germline V gene (reference sequence). The V end was cut by 3 bases, the J end by 6 bases, with 14 bases between. The CDR3 loop reads CASSLSRTVQTQYF. The DNA of the CDR3 is TGTGCCAGCAGTTTGTCAAGGACGGTACAGACCCAGTACTTC.

The rearrangement uses TRBV27 and TRBJ2-7, with D possibly matching TRBD1 (5 bases). The CDR3 is 14 residues long. Germline CDR1 MNHEY, CDR2 SMNVEV (reference sequence). V was pared by 6 bases and J by 2 bases, with 14 bases between. CDR3 region: CASRGQGLTYEQYF. The CDR3 region has the DNA TGTGCCAGCAGGGGGCAGGGCCTAACCTACGAGCAGTACTTC.

This sequence joins TRBV6-5 and TRBJ1-2; possibly TRBD1 for D (6 bases). Trimming took 6 bases from V and 4 from J, leaving 18 bases between them. Germline CDR1 is MNHEY and CDR2 is SVGAGI. CDR3 length: 15 amino acids. CDR3 sequence: CASSRRDIVFYGYTF. Written as DNA, the CDR3 is TGTGCCAGCAGCCGCCGGGACATCGTTTTCTATGGCTACACCTTC.

The chain employs TRBV5-1 and TRBJ2-7; 9 bases match TRBD1. Germline trimming cut 6 bases from V and 4 bases from J; bases unmatched to any gene: 5. The CDR3 sequence is 13 residues long. In germline, CDR1 is SGHRS, CDR2 YFSETQ. The CDR3 sequence is CASTKQGAYEQYF. The CDR3 DNA follows: TGCGCCAGCACCAAACAGGGGGCATACGAGCAGTACTTC.

V is TRBV3-1 (or the pseudogene TRBV3-2) and J is TRBJ1-1, with TRBD1 identical over 7 bases. CDR3 length: 12 amino acids. Germline CDR1 is LGHDT and CDR2 is YNNKEL (reference sequence). J gave up 5 bases and V 7 bases, and 4 bases lay outside the gene matches. The CDR3 coding sequence is TGTGCCAGCACCAGGGGGAGTACTGAAGCTTTCTTT. Amino acids: CASTRGSTEAFF.

The rearrangement uses TRBV19 and TRBJ1-2, with 8 bases fitting TRBD1. CDR1 LNHDA and CDR2 SQIVND come from the germline V gene (reference sequence). V gave up 7 bases and J gave up 4 bases; unmatched junction bases: 11. The CDR3 contains 15 residues. Here the CDR3 DNA reads TGTGCCAGTAACGATGGACAGGGCGGCGGCTATGGCTACACCTTC. This gives the protein CASNDGQGGGYGYTF.

The chain joins TRBV18 to TRBJ2-1; tentative D call: TRBD2 (6 bases). Germline CDR1 KGHSH, CDR2 LQKENI. V was clipped by 6 bases and J by 5 bases, with 20 bases between them. This CDR3 has 16 residues. The CDR3 DNA reads as TGTGCCAGCTCGGAACAGCCGGGACTCCCCAACAATGAGCAGTTCTTC. Its protein is CASSEQPGLPNNEQFF. The variable domain in full, with the rest retrieved from reference TRBV18 and TRBJ2-1, is NAGVMQNPRHLVRRRGQEARLRCSPMKGHSHVYWYRQLPEEGLKFMVYLQKENIIDESGMPKERFSAEFPKEGPSILRIQQVVRGDSAAYFCASSEQPGLPNNEQFFGPGTRLTVL.

V gene TRBV27 combines with J gene TRBJ2-7; TRBD1 matches at 12 bases. Germline V gene sequence: CDR1 MNHEY, CDR2 SMNVEV (reference sequence). The CDR3 covers 15 residues. V dropped 9 bases and J dropped 3; count of bases not matched to a gene: 9. CDR3 region: CASTWGQGAFYEQYF. For the CDR3, the DNA is TGTGCCAGTACCTGGGGACAGGGGGCGTTCTACGAGCAGTACTTC.